The source of this TCR beta chain is a study of shared T cell receptors in the human thymus. The data were produced by immunoSEQ multiplex PCR, yet TCRdb's version contains in-frame clones alone and is incomplete. The table has hundreds of thousands of clones, over 75% seen once; the top ten hold 0.008% to 0.011%. V was clipped by 3 bases and J by 2 bases; unmatched bases: 7. In germline, CDR1 is KGHSH, CDR2 LQKENI. The CDR3 spans 15 residues. This clone has just a few counts. These data were likewise used in another study, on human thymus T cells.

The V call is TRBV18, the J call TRBJ2-7; 7 bases are shared with TRBD1. The source is a boy younger than two with a congenital heart defect. What was sequenced was thymocytes. The CDR3 coding sequence is TGTGCCAGCTCACCTTCGGGGACAGTTGCCTACGAGCAGTACTTC. Protein sequence: CASSPSGTVAYEQYF.